These 4 T cell receptor beta chains were sequenced from one sample in a study of cytomegalovirus exposure and HLA in healthy donors. The PCR had 60 Vbeta and 13 Jbeta primers. Sequencing used immunoSEQ multiplex PCR; TCRdb keeps in-frame clones, though not all of them. This table has under 300,000 clones, approximately 70% appearing once. Sequenced input: PBMCs. The receptors were sampled from a female donor in good health and CMV-seronegative.

V gene TRBV14 combines with J gene TRBJ1-3; possible D gene TRBD1, 6 bases. This CDR3 is built from 14 residues. Germline V gives CDR1 SGHDN, CDR2 FVKESK. V dropped 2 bases and J dropped 2 bases, with 7 bases sitting between them. CDR3 DNA: TGTGCCAGCAGCCAACAGGGGACTGGAAACACCATATATTTT. Protein product: CASSQQGTGNTIYF.

The chain employs TRBV7-6 and TRBJ2-5; D not resolved. The CDR3 sequence is 15 residues long. Trimming took 1 base from V and 1 from J, leaving 10 bases between them. CDR1 and CDR2 from the germline V gene are SGHVS and FNYEAQ. The CDR3 is CASSLVARGQETQYF. The CDR3 coding sequence is TGTGCCAGCAGCTTAGTAGCTAGAGGCCAAGAGACCCAGTACTTC. Based on the CDR3 plus reference TRBV7-6 and TRBJ2-5, the full variable domain is GAGVSQSPRYKVTKRGQDVALRCDPISGHVSLYWYRQALGQGPEFLTYFNYEAQQDKSGLPNDRFSAERPEGSISTLTIQRTEQRDSAMYRCASSLVARGQETQYFGPGTRLLVL.

V usage is TRBV4-2 and J usage is TRBJ2-1, with 15 bases identical to TRBD2. The CDR3 is 16 residues long. In germline, CDR1 is LGHNA, CDR2 YNFKEQ. Trimming removed 0 bases from V and 8 bases from J; junction bases left unmatched: 2. The CDR3: CASSQEGLAGGDEQFF. CDR3 DNA sequence: TGTGCCAGCAGCCAAGAAGGACTAGCGGGGGGGGATGAGCAGTTCTTC.

The rearrangement joins TRBV6-5 to TRBJ1-1, with D uncertain. The V gene lost 5 bases and the J gene lost 3 bases, with 13 bases spanning the gap. The CDR3 is 14 residues long. Looked up from germline, CDR1 is MNHEY and CDR2 is SVGAGI. CDR3 in amino acids: CASSINRYHTEAFF. In DNA, the CDR3 is TGTGCCAGCAGTATAAACAGATATCACACTGAAGCTTTCTTT.